This T cell receptor beta chain derives from a study of radiation and T cells in renal cell carcinoma. Regarding the study as a whole: No pretreatment tumor biopsies were available for baseline clonotypes.

Germline V CDR1 and CDR2: SGDLS, YYNGEE. The CDR3 has 16 amino acids. The junction had 5 bases not matched to a gene; V was cut back by 0 bases and J by 2 bases. The method was immunoSEQ multiplex PCR; TCRdb's version includes in-frame clones alone and lacks a portion of them. The sample holds about 150,000 clones, around 90% seen once. A word on this clone: What it recognizes is unknown.

Time point noted: blood 2 weeks post-SBRT. The treatment: 15 Gy SBRT to primary tumor, nephrectomy 4 weeks later. Material: blood, obtained from a patient whose treatment included radiotherapy and nephrectomy. This receptor was taken from a woman aged 50 to 65 with renal cell carcinoma. The chain links TRBV9 to TRBJ2-7, with TRBD1 matching 10 bases. CDR3 DNA sequence: TGTGCCAGCAGCGTAGAACCGGGACAGGGGCCCTACGAGCAGTACTTC. This gives the protein CASSVEPGQGPYEQYF.